This T cell receptor beta chain was identified during a study of cytomegalovirus exposure and HLA in healthy donors. Points from the study as a whole: A later analysis associated under 20,000 TCR beta sequences with HLA alleles at a 0.05 false discovery rate.

Both 60 Vbeta primers and 13 Jbeta primers went into the PCR. Assay used: immunoSEQ multiplex PCR; TCRdb lists only in-frame clones, some missing. The sample includes approximately 120,000 clones, roughly 80% of them seen just once. To note about this clone: Its antigen is not known.

Germline CDR1 SEHNR, CDR2 FQNEAQ (reference sequence). With 5 bases clipped from V and 2 bases from J, the junction kept 10 bases outside the gene matches. This CDR3 comprises 18 residues. V usage is TRBV7-9 and J usage is TRBJ1-6; 9 nucleotides align to TRBD1. This TCR came from a man younger than 35 in good health and CMV-seropositive. The specimen was PBMCs. The DNA of the CDR3 is TGTGCCAGCAGCCCCGAGACAGGGGGATTCACCTATAATTCACCCCTCCACTTT. Its protein is CASSPETGGFTYNSPLHF.